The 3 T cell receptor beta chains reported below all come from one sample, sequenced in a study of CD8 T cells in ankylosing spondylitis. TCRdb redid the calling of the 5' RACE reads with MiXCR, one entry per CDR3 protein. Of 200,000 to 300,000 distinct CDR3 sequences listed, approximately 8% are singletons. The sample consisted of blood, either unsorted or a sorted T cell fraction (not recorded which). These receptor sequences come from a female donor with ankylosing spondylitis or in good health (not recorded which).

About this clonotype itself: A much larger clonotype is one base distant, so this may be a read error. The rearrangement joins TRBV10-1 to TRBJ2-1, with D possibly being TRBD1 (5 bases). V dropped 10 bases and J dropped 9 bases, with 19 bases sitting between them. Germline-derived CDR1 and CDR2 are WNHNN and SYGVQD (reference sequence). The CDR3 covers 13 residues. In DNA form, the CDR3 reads TGCGCCAACCAGGGTAATGGCTTGGGTGAGCAGTTCTTC. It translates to CANQGNGLGEQFF.

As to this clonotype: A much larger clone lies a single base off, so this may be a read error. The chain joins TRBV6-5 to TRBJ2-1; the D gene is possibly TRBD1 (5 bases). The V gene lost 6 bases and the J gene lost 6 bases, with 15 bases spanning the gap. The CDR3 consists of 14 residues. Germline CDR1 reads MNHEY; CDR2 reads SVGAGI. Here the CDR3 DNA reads TGTGCCAGCAGACGCGGACACGGTTTCAATGAGCAGTTCTTC. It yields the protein CASRRGHGFNEQFF.

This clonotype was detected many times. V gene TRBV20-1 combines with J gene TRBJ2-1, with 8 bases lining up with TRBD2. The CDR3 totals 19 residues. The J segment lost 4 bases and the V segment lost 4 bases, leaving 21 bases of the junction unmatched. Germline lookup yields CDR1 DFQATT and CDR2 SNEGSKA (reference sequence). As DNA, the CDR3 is TGCAGTGCTACCCCCGGGTGGGCTTCTAGCGGGCAGAAGTACAATGAGCAGTTCTTC. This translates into CSATPGWASSGQKYNEQFF.